The present T cell receptor beta chain was sequenced within a study of cytomegalovirus exposure and HLA in healthy donors. PCR used 60 Vbeta primers and 13 Jbeta primers. TCRdb's copy holds only in-frame clones and misses some; the assay was immunoSEQ multiplex PCR. The table has 200,000 to 250,000 clones, 77% seen once. What was sequenced was PBMCs. The origin of this receptor is a woman aged 55-69 years in good health and CMV-seropositive.

In DNA form, the CDR3 reads TGTGCCAGCAGCCAATCTCACCAAAATTTAGGACTAGCCAAAAACATTCAGTACTTC. It specifies CASSQSHQNLGLAKNIQYF. The J gene is TRBJ2-4, the V gene TRBV7-8; maybe TRBD2 (5 bases). This CDR3 has 19 residues. In germline, CDR1 is SGHVS, CDR2 FQNEAQ. V lost 5 bases and J lost 0, with 23 bases in between.